This T cell receptor beta chain comes out of a study of long-term antiretroviral therapy in people with HIV. Findings and caveats of the study: Repertoire dominance by clones expanded before ART was seen at all time points. Controls showed broader CDR3 length ranges than did the HIV repertoires.

Concerning this clone: Its specificity is unknown.

The authors ran the immunoSEQ assay, v3.0, at survey level. Clones were sequenced by immunoSEQ multiplex PCR, and TCRdb holds only the in-frame ones, with some missing. This table has 20,000 to 30,000 clones, 85% appearing once. The content of samples before DNA extraction was about 1-11 million cryopreserved PBMC. The clonotype was recovered from a man between 35 and 55 years old with HIV. The specimen was unsorted PBMCs, collected 4.8 years after starting antiretroviral therapy.

The chain's CDR3 is CASSLTVLNEQYF. DNA of the CDR3: TGTGCCAGCAGCTTAACGGTCCTGAACGAGCAGTACTTC. The chain couples TRBV7-8 to TRBJ2-7; D is unclear. Trimming pared 2 bases from V and 5 bases from J, leaving 10 bases between. Germline V gene data show CDR1 as SGHVS and CDR2 as FQNEAQ. There are 13 residues in the CDR3.